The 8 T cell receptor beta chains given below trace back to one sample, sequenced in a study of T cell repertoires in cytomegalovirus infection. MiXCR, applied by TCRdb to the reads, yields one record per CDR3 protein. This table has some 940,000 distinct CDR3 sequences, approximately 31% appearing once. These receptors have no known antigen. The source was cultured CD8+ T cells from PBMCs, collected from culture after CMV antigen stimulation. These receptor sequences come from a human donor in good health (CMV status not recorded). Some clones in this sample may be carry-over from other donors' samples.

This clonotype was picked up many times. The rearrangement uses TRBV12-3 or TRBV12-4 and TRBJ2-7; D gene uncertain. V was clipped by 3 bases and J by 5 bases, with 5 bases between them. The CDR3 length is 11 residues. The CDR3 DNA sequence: TGTGCCAGCAGTTTTGAGGACGAGCAGTACTTC. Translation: CASSFEDEQYF.

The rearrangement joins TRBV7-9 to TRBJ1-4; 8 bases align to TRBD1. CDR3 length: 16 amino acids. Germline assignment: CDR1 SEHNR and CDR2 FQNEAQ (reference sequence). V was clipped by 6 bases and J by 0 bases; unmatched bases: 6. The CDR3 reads CASRSGTGSTNEKLFF. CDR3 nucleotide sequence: TGTGCCAGCAGGTCTGGGACAGGATCAACTAATGAAAAACTGTTTTTT.

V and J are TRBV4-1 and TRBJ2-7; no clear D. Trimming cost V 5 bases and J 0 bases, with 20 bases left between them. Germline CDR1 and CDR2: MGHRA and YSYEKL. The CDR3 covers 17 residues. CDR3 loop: CASSTRADTLLSYEQYF. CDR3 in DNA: TGCGCCAGCAGCACCCGAGCCGACACATTACTCTCCTACGAGCAGTACTTC.

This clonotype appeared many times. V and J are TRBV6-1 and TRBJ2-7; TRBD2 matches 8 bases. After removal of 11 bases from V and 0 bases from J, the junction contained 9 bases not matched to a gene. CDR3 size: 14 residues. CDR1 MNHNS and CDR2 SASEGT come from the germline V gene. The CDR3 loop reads CASRRGDPSYEQYF. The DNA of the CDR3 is TGTGCCTCCAGGCGGGGGGACCCCTCCTACGAGCAGTACTTC.

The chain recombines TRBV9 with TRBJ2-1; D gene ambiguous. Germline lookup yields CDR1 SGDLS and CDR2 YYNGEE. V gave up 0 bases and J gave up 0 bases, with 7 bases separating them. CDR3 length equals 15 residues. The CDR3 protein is CASSVGDSSYNEQFF. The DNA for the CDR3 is TGTGCCAGCAGCGTAGGGGATAGCTCCTACAATGAGCAGTTCTTC.

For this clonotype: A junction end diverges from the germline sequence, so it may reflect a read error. The CDR3 here is CASSLVSVPSNQPQHF. The CDR3, as DNA: TGTGCCAGCAGCTTGGTGTCCGTGCCGAGCAATCAGCCCCAGCATTTT. V gene TRBV5-3 combines with J gene TRBJ1-5; no firm D call. TRBV5-3 is an ORF, and what it does is uncertain. The CDR3 loop spans 16 amino acids.

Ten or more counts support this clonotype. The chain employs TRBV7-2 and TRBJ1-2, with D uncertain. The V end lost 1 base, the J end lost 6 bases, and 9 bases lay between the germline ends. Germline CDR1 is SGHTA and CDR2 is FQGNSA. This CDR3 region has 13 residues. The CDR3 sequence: CASSLVLEDGYTF. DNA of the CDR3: TGTGCCAGCAGCTTAGTTTTAGAGGATGGCTACACCTTC.

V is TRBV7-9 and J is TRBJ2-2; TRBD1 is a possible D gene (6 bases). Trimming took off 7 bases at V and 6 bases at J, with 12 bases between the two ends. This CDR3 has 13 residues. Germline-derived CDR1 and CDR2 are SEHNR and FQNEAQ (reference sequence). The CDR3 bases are TGTGCCAGCAACCGAAGGACAGCCGGGGAGCTGTTTTTT. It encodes CASNRRTAGELFF.